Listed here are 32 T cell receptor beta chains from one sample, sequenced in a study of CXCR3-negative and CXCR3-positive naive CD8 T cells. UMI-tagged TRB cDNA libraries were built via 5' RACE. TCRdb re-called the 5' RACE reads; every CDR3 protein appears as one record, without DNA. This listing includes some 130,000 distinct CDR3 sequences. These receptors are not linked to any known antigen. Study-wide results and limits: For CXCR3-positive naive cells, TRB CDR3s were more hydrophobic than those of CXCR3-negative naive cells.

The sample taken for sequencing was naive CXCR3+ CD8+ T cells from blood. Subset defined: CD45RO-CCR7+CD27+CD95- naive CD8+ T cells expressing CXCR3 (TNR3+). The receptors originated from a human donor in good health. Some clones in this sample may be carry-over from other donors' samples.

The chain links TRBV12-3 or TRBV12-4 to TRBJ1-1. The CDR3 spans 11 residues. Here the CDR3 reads CASSFNTEAFF.

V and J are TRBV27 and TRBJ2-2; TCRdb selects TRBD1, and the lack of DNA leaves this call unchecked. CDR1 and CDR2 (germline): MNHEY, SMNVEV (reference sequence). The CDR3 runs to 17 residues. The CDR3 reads CASSPGQGVWEPGELFF.

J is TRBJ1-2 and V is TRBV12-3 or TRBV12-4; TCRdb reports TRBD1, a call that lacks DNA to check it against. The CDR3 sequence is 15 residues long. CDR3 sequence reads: CASSPLDSPNYGYTF.

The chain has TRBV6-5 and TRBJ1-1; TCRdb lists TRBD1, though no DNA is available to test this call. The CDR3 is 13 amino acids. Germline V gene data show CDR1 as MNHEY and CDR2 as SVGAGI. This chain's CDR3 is CASSSGTYTEAFF.

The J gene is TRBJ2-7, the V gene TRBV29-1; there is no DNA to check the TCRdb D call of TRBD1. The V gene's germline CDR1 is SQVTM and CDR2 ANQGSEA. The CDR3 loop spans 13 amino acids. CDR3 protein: CSVRRGNSYEQYF.

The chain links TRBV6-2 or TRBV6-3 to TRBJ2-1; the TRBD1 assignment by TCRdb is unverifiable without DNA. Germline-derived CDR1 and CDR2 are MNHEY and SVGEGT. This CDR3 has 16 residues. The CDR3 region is CASSYDTSVGIDEQFF.

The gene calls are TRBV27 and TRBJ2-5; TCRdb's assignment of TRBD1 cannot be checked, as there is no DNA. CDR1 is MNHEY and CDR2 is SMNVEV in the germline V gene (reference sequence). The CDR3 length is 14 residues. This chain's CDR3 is CASSFSAGRDRLYF.

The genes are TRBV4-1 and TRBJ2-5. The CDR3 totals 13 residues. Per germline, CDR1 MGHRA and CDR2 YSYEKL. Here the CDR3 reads CASSQEKGETQYF.

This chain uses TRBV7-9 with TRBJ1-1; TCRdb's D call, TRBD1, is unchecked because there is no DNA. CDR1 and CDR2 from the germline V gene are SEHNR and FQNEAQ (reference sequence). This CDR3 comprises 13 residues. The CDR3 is CASSYDGGTEAFF.

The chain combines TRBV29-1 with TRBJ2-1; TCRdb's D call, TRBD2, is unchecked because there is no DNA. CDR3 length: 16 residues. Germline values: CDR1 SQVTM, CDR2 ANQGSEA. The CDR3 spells CSVEDLGTRPYNEQFF.

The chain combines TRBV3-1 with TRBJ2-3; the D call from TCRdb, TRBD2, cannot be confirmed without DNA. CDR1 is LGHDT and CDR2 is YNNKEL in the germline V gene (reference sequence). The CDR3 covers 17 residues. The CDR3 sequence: CASSQERPSGSTDTQYF.

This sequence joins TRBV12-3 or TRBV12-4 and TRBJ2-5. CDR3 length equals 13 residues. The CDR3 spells CASSFGVLETQYF.

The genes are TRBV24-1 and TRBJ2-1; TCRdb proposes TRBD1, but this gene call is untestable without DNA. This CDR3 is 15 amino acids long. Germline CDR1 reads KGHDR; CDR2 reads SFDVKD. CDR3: CATSDWAGSYNEQFF.

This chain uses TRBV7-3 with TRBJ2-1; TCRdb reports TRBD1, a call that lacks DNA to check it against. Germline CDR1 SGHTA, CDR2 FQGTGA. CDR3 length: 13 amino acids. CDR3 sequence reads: CASSFGGLNEQFF.

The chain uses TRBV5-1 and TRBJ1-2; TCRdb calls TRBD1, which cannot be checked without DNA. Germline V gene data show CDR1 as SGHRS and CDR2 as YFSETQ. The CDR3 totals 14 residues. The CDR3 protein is CASSPPSTERGYTF.

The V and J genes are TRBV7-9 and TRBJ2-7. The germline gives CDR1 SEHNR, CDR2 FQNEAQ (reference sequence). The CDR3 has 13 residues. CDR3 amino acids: CASSISGIYEQYF.

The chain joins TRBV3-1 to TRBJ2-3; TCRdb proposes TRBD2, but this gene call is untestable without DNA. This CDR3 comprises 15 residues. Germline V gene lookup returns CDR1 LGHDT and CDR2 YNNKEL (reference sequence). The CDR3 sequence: CASSLLPGDTDTQYF.

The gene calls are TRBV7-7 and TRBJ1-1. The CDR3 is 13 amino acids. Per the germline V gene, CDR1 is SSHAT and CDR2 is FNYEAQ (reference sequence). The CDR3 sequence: CASSFDLNTEAFF.

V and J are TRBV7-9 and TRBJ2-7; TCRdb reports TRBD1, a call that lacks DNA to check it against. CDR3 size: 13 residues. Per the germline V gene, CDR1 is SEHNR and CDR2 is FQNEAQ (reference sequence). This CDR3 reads CASSSKQAYEQYF.

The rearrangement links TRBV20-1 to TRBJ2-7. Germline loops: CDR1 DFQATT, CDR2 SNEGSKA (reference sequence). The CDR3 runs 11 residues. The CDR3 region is CSARWGSEQYF.

The CDR3 sequence: CASSQQSSGQNEQFF. The J gene is TRBJ2-1, the V gene TRBV10-1; the D call from TCRdb, TRBD2, cannot be confirmed without DNA. Germline-derived CDR1 and CDR2 are WNHNN and SYGVQD (reference sequence). The CDR3 has 15 amino acids.

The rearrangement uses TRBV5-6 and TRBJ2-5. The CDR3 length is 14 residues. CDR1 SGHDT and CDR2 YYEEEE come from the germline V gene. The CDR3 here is CASSLGQVQETQYF.

The CDR3 loop reads CASSPGTSGSGTQYF. V is TRBV5-1 and J is TRBJ2-5; the D call from TCRdb, TRBD2, cannot be confirmed without DNA. This CDR3 has 15 residues. Per germline, CDR1 SGHRS and CDR2 YFSETQ.

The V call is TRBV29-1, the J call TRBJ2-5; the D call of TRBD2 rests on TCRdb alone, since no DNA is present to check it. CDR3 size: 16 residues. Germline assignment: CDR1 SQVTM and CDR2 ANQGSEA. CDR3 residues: CSVMTSGGTYQETQYF. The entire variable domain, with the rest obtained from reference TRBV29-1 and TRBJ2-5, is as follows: SAVISQKPSRDICQRGTSLTIQCQVDSQVTMMFWYRQQPGQSLTLIATANQGSEATYESGFVIDKFPISRPNLTFSTLTVSNMSPEDSSIYLCSVMTSGGTYQETQYFGPGTRLLVL.

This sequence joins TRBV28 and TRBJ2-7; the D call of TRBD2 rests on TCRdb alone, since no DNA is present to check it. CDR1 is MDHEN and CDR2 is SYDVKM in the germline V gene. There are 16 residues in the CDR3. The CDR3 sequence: CASSPGSGLISYEQYF.

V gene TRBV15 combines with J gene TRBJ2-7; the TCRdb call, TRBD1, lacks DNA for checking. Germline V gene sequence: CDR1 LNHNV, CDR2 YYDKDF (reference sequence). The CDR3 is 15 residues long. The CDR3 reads CATSSRDRGAYEQYF.

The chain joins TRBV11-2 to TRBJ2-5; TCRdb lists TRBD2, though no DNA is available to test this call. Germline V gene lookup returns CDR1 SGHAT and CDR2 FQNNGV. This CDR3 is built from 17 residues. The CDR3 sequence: CASSLEAAGDIRETQYF.

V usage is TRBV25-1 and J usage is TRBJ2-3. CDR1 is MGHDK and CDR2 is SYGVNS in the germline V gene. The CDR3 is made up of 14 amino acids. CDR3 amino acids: CASSEYAGTDAQYF.

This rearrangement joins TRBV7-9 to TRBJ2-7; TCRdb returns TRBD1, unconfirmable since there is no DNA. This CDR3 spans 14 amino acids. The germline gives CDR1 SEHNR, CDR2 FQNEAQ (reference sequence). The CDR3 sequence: CASSSLGGWYEQYF.

CDR3 sequence: CSVEGREEENIQYF. This chain uses TRBV29-1 with TRBJ2-4; the D call from TCRdb, TRBD2, cannot be confirmed without DNA. The germline V gene encodes CDR1 SQVTM and CDR2 ANQGSEA. The CDR3 is 14 residues long.

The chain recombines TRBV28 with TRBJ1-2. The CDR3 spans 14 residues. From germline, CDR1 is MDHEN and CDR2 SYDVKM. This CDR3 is CASSPEGANYGYTF.

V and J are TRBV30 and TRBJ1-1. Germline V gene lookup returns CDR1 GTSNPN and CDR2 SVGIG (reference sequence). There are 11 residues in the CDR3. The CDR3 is CACDRDTEAFF.